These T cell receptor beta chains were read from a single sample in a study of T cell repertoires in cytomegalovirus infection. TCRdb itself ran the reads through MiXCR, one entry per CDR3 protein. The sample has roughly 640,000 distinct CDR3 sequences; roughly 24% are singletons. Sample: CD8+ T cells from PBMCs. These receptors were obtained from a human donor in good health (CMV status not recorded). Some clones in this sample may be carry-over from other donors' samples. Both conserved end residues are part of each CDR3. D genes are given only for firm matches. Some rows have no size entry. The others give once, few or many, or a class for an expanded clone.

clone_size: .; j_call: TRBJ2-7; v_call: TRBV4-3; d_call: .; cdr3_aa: CASSHTAGPHYVQYF; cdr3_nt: TGCGCCAGCAGCCACACGGCAGGGCCTCACTACGTGCAGTACTTC
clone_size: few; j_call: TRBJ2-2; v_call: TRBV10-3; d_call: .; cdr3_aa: CAITTANTGELFF; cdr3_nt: TGTGCCATCACAACAGCGAACACCGGGGAGCTGTTTTTT
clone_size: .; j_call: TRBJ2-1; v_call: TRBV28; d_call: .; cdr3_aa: CASSPQARGGLYNEQFF; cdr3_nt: TGTGCCAGCAGCCCCCAGGCTAGAGGGGGGCTCTATAATGAGCAGTTCTTC
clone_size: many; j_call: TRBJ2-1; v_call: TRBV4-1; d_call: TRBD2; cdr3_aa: CASSQVGVSGGSNEQFF; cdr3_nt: TGCGCCAGCAGCCAAGTGGGGGTCAGCGGGGGTTCCAATGAGCAGTTCTTC
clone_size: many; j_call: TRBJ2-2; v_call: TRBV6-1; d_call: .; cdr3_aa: CASRRGNTGELFF; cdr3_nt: TGTGCCAGCAGACGGGGGAACACCGGGGAGCTGTTTTTT
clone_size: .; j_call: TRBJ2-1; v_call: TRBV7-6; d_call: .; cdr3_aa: CASSLEPSNEQFF; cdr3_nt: TGTGCCAGCAGCTTAGAACCCTCCAATGAGCAGTTCTTC
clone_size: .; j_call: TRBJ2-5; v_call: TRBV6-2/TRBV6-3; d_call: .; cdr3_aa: CASSYSVRVQETQYF; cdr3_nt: TGTGCCAGCAGTTACTCAGTGAGGGTCCAAGAGACCCAGTACTTC
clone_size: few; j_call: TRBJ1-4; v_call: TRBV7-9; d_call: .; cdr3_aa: CASSARQRINEKLFF; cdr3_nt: TGTGCCAGCAGCGCAAGACAGAGGATTAATGAAAAACTGTTTTTT
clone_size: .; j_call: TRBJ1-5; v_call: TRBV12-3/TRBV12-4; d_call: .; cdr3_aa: CASSPPRAPNQPQHF; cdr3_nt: TGTGCCAGCAGTCCGCCCCGGGCCCCCAATCAGCCCCAGCATTTT
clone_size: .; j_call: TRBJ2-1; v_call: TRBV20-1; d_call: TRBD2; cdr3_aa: CSAPTAGGNNEQFF; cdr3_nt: TGCAGTGCACCAACAGCGGGGGGGAACAATGAGCAGTTCTTC
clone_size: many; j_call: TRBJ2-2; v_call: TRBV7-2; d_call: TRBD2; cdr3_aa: CASSRFAGGPNTGELFF; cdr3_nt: TGTGCCAGCAGCCGATTCGCGGGGGGGCCGAACACCGGGGAGCTGTTTTTT
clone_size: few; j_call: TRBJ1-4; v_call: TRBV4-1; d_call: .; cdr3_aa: CASSHRQGVDEKLFF; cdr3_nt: TGCGCCAGCAGCCACCGACAAGGGGTGGATGAAAAACTGTTTTTT
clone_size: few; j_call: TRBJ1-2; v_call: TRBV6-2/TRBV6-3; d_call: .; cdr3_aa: CASSYSYRDGGGYTF; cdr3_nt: TGTGCCAGCAGTTACTCCTACCGGGACGGCGGGGGCTACACCTTC
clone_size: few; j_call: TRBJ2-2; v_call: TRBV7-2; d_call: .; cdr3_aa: CASSQVGRTNTGELFF; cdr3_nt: TGTGCCAGCAGCCAGGTTGGAAGAACAAACACCGGGGAGCTGTTTTTT
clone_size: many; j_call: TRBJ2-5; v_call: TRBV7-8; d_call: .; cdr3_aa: CASSLRIGETQYF; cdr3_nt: TGTGCCAGCAGCTTAAGGATCGGGGAGACCCAGTACTTC
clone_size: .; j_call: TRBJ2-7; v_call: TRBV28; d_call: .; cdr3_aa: CASRVSAYEQYF; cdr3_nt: TGTGCCAGCAGGGTGAGCGCCTACGAGCAGTACTTC
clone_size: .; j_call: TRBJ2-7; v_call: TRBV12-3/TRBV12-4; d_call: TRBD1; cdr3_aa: CASSTGTANEQYF; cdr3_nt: TGTGCCAGCAGTACGGGGACAGCGAACGAGCAGTACTTC
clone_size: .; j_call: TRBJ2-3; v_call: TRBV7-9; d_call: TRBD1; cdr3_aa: CASSPAWGQGSTDTQYF; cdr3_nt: TGTGCCAGCAGCCCCGCCTGGGGACAGGGTAGCACAGATACGCAGTATTTT
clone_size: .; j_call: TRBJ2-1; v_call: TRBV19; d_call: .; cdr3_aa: CASSIIPSAYNEQFF; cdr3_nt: TGTGCCAGTAGTATCATTCCGTCGGCCTACAATGAGCAGTTCTTC
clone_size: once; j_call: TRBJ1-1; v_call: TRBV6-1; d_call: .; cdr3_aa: CASIGGLGVTEAFF; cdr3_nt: TGTGCCAGCATTGGGGGCCTGGGTGTCACTGAAGCTTTCTTT
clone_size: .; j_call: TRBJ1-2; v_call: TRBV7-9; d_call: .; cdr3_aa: CASSLAQGPYDYTF; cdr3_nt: TGTGCCAGCAGCTTAGCGCAGGGCCCCTATGACTACACCTTC
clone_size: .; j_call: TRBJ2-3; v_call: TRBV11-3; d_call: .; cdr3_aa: CASSLTGPNGDTQYF; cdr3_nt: TGTGCCAGCAGCTTGACAGGCCCCAACGGAGATACGCAGTATTTT
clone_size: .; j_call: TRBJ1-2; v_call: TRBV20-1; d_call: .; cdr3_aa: CSARGESGGAHGYTF; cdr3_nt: TGCAGTGCTAGAGGGGAGTCGGGGGGCGCCCATGGCTACACCTTC
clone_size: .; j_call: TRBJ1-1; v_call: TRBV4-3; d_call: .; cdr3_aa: CASSPRYLTDEAFF; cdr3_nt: TGCGCCAGCAGCCCCCGTTACCTGACAGATGAAGCTTTCTTT
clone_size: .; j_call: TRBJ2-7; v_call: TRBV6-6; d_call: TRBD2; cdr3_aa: CASSWLAGGPNEQYF; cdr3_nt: TGTGCCAGCAGTTGGCTAGCGGGGGGGCCAAACGAGCAGTACTTC
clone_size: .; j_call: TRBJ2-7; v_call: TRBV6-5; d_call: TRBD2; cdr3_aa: CASSILAGAVYEQYF; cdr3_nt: TGTGCCAGCAGTATACTAGCGGGGGCGGTCTACGAGCAGTACTTC
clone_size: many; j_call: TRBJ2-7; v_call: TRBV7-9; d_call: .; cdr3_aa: CASSLETSHPYEQYF; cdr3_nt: TGTGCCAGCAGCTTAGAGACGAGTCATCCCTACGAGCAGTACTTC
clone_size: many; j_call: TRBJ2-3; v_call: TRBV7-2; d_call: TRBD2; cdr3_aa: CASSSPPGVLAGAPTDTQYF; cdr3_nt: TGTGCCAGCAGCTCCCCGCCCGGGGTGCTAGCGGGCGCCCCCACAGATACGCAGTATTTT
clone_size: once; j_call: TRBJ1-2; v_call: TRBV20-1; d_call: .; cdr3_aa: CSAHRDSIDHYGYTF; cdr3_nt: TGCAGTGCCCACAGGGACTCAATAGATCACTATGGCTACACCTTC
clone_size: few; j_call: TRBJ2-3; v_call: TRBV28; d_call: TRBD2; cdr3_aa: CASSFKRGLTDTQYF; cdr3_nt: TGTGCCAGCAGTTTCAAGCGGGGTTTGACAGATACGCAGTATTTT
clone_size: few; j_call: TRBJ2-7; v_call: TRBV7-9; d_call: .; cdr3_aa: CASSADSWPYEQYF; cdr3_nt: TGTGCCAGCAGCGCGGACAGTTGGCCCTACGAGCAGTACTTC
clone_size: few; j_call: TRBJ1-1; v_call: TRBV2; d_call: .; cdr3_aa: CASIPIATPRGMLNTEAFF; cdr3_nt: TGTGCCAGCATCCCTATCGCAACACCTCGGGGCATGTTGAACACTGAAGCTTTCTTT
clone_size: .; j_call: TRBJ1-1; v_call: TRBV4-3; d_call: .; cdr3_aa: CASSQKAGVNTEAFF; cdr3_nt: TGCGCCAGCAGCCAAAAAGCAGGAGTTAACACTGAAGCTTTCTTT
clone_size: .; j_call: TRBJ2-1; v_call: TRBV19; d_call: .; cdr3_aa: CASRTRDYNEQFF; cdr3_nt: TGTGCCAGTCGGACCAGGGACTACAATGAGCAGTTCTTC
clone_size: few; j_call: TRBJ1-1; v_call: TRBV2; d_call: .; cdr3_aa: CARVLNTEAFF; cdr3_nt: TGTGCCAGAGTCCTGAACACTGAAGCTTTCTTT
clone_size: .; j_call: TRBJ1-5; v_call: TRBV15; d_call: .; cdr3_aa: CATSLRAVEQPQHF; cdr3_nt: TGTGCCACCAGCTTGAGAGCGGTTGAGCAGCCCCAGCATTTT
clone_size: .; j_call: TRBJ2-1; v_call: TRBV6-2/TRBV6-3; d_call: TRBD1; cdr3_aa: CASTLGTGIWSIDEQFF; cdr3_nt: TGTGCCAGCACTCTTGGGACAGGGATATGGTCGATCGATGAGCAGTTCTTC
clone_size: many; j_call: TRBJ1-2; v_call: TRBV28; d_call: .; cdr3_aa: CASSPWRDGSNYGYTF; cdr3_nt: TGTGCCAGCAGTCCTTGGCGGGACGGATCTAACTATGGCTACACCTTC
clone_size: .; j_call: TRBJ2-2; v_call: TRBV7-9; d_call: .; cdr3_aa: CAIPYSFFGELFF; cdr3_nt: TGTGCCATCCCGTACAGTTTTTTCGGGGAGCTGTTTTTT
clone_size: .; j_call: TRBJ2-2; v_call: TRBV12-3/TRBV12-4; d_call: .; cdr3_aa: CASSSSSRTGELFF; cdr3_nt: TGTGCCAGCAGCTCCAGTTCCAGGACCGGGGAGCTGTTTTTT